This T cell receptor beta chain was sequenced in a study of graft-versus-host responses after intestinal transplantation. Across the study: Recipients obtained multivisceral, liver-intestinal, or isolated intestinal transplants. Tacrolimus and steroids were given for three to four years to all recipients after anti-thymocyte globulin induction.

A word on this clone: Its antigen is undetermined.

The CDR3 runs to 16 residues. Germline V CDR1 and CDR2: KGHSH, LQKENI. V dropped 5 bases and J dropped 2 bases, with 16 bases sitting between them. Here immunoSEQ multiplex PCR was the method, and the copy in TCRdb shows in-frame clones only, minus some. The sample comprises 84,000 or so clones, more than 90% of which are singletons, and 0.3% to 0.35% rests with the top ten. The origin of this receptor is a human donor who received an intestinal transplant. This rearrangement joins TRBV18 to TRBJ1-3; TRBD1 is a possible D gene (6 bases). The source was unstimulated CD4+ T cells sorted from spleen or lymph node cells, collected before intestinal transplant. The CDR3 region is CASSTNRDVTGNTIYF. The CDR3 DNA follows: TGTGCCAGCTCAACAAACAGGGATGTAACTGGAAACACCATATATTTT.